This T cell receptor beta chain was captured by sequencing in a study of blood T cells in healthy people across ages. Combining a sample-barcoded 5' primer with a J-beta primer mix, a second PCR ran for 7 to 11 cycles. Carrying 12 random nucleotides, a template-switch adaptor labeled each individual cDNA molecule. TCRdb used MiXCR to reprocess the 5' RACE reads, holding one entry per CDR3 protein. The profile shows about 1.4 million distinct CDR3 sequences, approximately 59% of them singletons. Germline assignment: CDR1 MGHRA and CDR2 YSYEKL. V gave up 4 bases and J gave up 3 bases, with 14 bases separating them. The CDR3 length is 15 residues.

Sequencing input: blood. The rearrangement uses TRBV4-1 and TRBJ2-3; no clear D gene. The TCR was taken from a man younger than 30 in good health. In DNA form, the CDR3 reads TGCGCCAGCAGCCCTGATGGGTTCCCTACAGATACGCAGTATTTT. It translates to CASSPDGFPTDTQYF.